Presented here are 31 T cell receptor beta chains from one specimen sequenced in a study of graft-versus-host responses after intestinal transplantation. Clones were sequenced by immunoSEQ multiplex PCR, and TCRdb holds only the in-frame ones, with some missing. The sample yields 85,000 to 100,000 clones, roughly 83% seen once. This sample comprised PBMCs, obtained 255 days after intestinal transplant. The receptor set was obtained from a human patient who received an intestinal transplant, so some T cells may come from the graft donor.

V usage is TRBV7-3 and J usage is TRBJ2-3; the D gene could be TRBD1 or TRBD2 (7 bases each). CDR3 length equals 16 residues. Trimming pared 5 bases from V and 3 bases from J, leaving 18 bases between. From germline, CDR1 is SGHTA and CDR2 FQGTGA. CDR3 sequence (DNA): TGTGCCAGCAGCCCCACAGGGAGGGGGCTTACAGATACGCAGTATTTT. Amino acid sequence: CASSPTGRGLTDTQYF.

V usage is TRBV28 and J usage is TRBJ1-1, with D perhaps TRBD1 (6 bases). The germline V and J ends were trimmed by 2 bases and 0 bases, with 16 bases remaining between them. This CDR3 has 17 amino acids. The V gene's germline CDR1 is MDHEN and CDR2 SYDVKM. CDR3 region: CASSLLLRTVMNTEAFF. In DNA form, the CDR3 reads TGTGCCAGCAGTTTACTCCTAAGGACAGTTATGAACACTGAAGCTTTCTTT.

The CDR3 loop reads CASSEGGPNYGYTF. The CDR3 region has the DNA TGTGCCAGCAGTGAGGGCGGCCCTAACTATGGCTACACCTTC. The chain uses TRBV2 and TRBJ1-2; D uncertain. Germline V gene sequence: CDR1 SNHLY, CDR2 FYNNEI. Trimming pared 3 bases from V and 0 bases from J, leaving 8 bases between. This CDR3 has 14 residues. The full variable domain, completed using reference TRBV2 and TRBJ1-2, is EPEVTQTPSHQVTQMGQEVILRCVPISNHLYFYWYRQILGQKVEFLVSFYNNEISEKSEIFDDQFSVERPDGSNFTLKIRSTKLEDSAMYFCASSEGGPNYGYTFGSGTRLTVV.

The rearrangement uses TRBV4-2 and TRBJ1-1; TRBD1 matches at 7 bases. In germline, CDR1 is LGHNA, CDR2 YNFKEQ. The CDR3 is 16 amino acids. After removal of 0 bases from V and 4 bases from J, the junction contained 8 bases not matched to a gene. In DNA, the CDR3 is TGTGCCAGCAGCCAAGATCGGGGGACAGTGGGCACTGAAGCTTTCTTT. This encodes CASSQDRGTVGTEAFF.

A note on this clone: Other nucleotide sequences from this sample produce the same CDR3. The CDR3 reads CATQDSIDNSPLHF. CDR3 nucleotide sequence: TGTGCCACCCAGGACAGCATTGATAATTCACCCCTCCACTTT. The chain is built from TRBV2 and TRBJ1-6; D might be TRBD1 (6 bases). The CDR3 contains 14 residues. V was shortened by 10 bases and J by 5 bases, with 15 bases between the two germline ends. Germline V gene sequence: CDR1 SNHLY, CDR2 FYNNEI. Full variable domain (rest looked up from reference TRBV2 and TRBJ1-6): EPEVTQTPSHQVTQMGQEVILRCVPISNHLYFYWYRQILGQKVEFLVSFYNNEISEKSEIFDDQFSVERPDGSNFTLKIRSTKLEDSAMYFCATQDSIDNSPLHFGNGTRLTVT.

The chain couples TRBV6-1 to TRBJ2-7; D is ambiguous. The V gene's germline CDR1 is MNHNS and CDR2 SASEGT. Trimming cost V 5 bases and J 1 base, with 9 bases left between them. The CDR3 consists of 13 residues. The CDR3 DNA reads TGTGCCAGCAGTAAGTCCCGGTCCTACGAGCAGTACGTC. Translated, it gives CASSKSRSYEQYV.

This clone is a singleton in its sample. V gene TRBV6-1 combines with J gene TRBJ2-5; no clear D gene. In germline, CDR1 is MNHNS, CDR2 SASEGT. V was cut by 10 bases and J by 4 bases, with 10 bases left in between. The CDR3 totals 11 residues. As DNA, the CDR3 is TGTGCCACCTATGTAGGAGAGACCCAGTACTTC. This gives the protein CATYVGETQYF.

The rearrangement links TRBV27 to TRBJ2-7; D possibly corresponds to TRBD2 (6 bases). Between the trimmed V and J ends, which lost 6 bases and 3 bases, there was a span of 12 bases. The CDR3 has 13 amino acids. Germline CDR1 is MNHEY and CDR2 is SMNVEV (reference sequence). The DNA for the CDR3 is TGTGCCAGCAGGGGGACTGCCAACTACGAGCAGTACTTC. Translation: CASRGTANYEQYF.

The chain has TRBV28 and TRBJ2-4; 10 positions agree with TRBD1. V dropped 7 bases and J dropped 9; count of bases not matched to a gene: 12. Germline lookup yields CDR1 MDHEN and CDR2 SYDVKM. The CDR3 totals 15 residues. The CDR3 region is CASKPDRGREGIQYF. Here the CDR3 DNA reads TGTGCCAGCAAGCCCGACAGGGGGCGAGAGGGCATTCAGTACTTC.

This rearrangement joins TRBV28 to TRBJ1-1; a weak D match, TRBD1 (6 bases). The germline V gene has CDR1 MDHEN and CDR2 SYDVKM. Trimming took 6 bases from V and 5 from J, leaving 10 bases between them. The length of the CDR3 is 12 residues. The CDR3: CASSSTGTEAFF. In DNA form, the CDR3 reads TGTGCCAGCAGCTCTACAGGGACTGAAGCTTTCTTT. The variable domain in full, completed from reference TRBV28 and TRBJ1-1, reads DVKVTQSSRYLVKRTGEKVFLECVQDMDHENMFWYRQDPGLGLRLIYFSYDVKMKEKGDIPEGYSVSREKKERFSLILESASTNQTSMYLCASSSTGTEAFFGQGTRLTVV.

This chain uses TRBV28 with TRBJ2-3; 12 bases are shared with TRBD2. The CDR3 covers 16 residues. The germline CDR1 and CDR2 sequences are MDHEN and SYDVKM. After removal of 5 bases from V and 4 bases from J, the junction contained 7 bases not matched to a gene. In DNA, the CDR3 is TGTGCCAGCAGTCGACTAGCGGGAGTCATGGCAGATACGCAGTATTTT. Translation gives CASSRLAGVMADTQYF.

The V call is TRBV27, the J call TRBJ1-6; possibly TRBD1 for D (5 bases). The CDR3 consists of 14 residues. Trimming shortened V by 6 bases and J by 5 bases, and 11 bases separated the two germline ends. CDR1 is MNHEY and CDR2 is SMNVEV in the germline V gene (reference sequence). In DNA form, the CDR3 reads TGTGCCAGCAGACTAGGGGCCGATAATTCACCCCTCCACTTT. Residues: CASRLGADNSPLHF.

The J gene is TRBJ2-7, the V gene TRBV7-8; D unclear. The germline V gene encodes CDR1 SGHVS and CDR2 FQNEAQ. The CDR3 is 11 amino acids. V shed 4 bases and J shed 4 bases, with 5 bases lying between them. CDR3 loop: CASSSLYEQYF. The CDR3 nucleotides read TGTGCCAGCAGCTCACTATACGAGCAGTACTTC.

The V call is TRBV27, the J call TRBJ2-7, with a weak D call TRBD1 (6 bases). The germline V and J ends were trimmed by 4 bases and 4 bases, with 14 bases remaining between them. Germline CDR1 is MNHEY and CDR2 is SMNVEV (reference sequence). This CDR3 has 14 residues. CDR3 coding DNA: TGTGCCAGCAGTTGGGGGCCTACGGAGTACGAGCAGTACTTC. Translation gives CASSWGPTEYEQYF.

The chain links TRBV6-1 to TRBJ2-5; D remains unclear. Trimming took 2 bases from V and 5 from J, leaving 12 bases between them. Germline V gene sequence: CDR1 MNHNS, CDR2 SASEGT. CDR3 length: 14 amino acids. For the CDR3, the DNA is TGTGCCAGCAGTGAATCAGTGGAGTGGGAGACCCAGTACTTC. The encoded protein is CASSESVEWETQYF.

CDR3 nucleotide sequence: TGTGCCAGCAGCTTATTACCACTAGCGGGCGCCGGGGAGCTGTTTTTT. Translating gives CASSLLPLAGAGELFF. This rearrangement joins TRBV7-3 to TRBJ2-2; TRBD2 aligns across 9 bases. V gave up 2 bases and J gave up 6 bases; unmatched junction bases: 7. Germline V lookup: CDR1 SGHTA, CDR2 FQGTGA. The CDR3 is 16 amino acids.

The DNA of the CDR3 is TGCGCCAGCAGCCAAGACGGGAGTGGAGATACGCAGTATTTT. The encoded protein is CASSQDGSGDTQYF. The chain is built from TRBV4-1 and TRBJ2-3; a possible D gene is TRBD2 (6 bases). Trimming took 0 bases from V and 5 from J, leaving 9 bases between them. CDR3 length: 14 amino acids. The germline V gene has CDR1 MGHRA and CDR2 YSYEKL.

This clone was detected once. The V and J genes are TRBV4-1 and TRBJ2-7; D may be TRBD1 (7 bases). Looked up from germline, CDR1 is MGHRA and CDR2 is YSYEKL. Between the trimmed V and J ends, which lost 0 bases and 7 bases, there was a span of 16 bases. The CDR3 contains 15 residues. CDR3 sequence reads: CASSQDVAGGYEQYF. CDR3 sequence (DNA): TGCGCCAGCAGCCAAGATGTAGCAGGGGGGTATGAGCAGTACTTC.

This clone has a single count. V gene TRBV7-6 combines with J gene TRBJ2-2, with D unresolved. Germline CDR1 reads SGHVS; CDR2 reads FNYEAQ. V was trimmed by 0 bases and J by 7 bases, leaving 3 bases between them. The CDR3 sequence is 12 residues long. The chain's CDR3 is CASSLADGELFF. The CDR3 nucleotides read TGTGCCAGCAGCTTAGCGGACGGGGAGCTGTTTTTT.

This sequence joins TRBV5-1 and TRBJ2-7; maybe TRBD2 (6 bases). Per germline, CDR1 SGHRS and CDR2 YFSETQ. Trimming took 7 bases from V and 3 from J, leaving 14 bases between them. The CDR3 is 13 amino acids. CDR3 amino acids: CASRRRESYEQYF. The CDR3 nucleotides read TGCGCCAGCCGGAGGAGGGAGAGCTACGAGCAGTACTTC.

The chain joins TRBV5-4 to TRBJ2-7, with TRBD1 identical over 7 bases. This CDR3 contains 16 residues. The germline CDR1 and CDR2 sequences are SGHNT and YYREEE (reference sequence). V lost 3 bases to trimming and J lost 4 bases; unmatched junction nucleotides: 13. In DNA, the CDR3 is TGTGCCAGCAGCTCGACTTTGACAGGGCCTCAGTACGAGCAGTACTTC. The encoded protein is CASSSTLTGPQYEQYF. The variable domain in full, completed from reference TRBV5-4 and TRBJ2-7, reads ETGVTQSPTHLIKTRGQQVTLRCSSQSGHNTVSWYQQALGQGPQFIFQYYREEENGRGNFPPRFSGLQFPNYSSELNVNALELDDSALYLCASSSTLTGPQYEQYFGPGTRLTVT.

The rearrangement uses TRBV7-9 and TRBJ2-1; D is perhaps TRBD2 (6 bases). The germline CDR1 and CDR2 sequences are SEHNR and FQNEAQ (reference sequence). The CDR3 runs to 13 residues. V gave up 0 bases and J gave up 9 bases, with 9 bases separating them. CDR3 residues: CASSLAGSPEQFF. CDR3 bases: TGTGCCAGCAGCTTAGCCGGGAGTCCTGAGCAGTTCTTC.

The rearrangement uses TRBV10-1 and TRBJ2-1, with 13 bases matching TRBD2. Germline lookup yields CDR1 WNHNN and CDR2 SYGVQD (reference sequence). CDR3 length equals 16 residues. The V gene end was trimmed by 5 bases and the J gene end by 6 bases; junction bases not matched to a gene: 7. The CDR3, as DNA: TGCGCCAGCAGTAGGTCTCGGACTAGCGGGAGCAATGAGCAGTTCTTC. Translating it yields CASSRSRTSGSNEQFF.

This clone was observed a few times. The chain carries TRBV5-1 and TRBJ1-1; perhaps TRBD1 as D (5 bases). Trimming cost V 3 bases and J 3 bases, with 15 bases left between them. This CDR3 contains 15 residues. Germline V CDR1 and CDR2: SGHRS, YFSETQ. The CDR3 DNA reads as TGCGCCAGCAGCTCCCTTTCCAGGGAATACACTGAAGCTTTCTTT. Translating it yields CASSSLSREYTEAFF. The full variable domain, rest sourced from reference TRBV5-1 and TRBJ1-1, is KAGVTQTPRYLIKTRGQQVTLSCSPISGHRSVSWYQQTPGQGLQFLFEYFSETQRNKGNFPGRFSGRQFSNSRSEMNVSTLELGDSALYLCASSSLSREYTEAFFGQGTRLTVV.

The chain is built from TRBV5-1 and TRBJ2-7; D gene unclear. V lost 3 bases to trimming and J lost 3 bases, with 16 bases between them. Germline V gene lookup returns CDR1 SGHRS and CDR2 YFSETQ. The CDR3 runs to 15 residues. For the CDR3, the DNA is TGCGCCAGCAGCTCCTCGGGCCAGACTCTCTACGAGCAGTACTTC. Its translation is CASSSSGQTLYEQYF.

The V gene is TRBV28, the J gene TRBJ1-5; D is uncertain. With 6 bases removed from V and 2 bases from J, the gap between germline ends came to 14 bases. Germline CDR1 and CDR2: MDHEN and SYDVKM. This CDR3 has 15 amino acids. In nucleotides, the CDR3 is TGTGCCAGCAGCGACTTCAAAACGGGCAATCAGCCCCAGCATTTT. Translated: CASSDFKTGNQPQHF.

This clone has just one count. Written as DNA, the CDR3 is TGCGCCAGCAGGACAGAGCCGAACACTGAAGCTTTCTTT. Amino acid sequence: CASRTEPNTEAFF. This sequence joins TRBV5-1 and TRBJ1-1; tentatively, D is TRBD1 (5 bases). This CDR3 is 13 amino acids long. Germline V CDR1 and CDR2: SGHRS, YFSETQ. The V gene lost 5 bases and the J gene lost 1 base, with 9 bases spanning the gap.

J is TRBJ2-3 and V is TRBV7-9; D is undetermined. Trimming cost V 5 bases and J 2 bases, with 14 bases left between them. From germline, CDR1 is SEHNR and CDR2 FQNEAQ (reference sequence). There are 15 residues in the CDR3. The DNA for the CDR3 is TGTGCCAGCAGCCCCAGGTTTGGGTTCACAGATACGCAGTATTTT. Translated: CASSPRFGFTDTQYF.

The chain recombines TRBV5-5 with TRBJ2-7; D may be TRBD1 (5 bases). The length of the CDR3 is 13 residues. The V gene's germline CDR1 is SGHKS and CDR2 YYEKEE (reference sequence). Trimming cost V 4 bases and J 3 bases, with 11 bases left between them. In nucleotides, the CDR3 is TGTGCCAGCAGCCGAGACAGTGTCTACGAGCAGTACTTC. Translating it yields CASSRDSVYEQYF.

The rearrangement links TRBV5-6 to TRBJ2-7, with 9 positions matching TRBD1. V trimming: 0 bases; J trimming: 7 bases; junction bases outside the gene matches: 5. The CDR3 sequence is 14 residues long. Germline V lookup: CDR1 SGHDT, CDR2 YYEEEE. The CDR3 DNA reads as TGTGCCAGCAGCTTGGCAGGACAGGGGCATGAGCAGTACTTC. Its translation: CASSLAGQGHEQYF.

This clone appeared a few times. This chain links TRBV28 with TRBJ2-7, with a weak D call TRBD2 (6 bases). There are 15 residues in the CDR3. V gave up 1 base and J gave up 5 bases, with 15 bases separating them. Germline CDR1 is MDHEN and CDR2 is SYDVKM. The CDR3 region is CASSLSGGVEDEQYF. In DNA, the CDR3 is TGTGCCAGCAGTTTATCTGGAGGGGTTGAGGACGAGCAGTACTTC.